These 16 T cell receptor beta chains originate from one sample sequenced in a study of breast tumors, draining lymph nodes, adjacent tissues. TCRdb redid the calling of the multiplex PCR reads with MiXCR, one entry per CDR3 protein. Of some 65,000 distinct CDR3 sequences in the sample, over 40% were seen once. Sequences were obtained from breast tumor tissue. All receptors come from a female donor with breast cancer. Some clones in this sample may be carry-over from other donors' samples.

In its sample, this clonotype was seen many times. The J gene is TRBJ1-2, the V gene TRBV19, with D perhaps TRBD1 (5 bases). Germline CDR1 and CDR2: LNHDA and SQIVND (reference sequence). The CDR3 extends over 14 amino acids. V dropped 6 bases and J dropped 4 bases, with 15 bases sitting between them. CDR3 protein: CASSPGGMAYGYTF. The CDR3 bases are TGTGCCAGTAGCCCCGGGGGTATGGCCTATGGCTACACCTTC.

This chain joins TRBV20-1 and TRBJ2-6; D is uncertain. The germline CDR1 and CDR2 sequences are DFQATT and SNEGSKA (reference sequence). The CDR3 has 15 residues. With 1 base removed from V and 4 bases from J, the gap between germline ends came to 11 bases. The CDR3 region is CSARGFTTGANVLTF. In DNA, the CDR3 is TGCAGTGCTAGAGGGTTCACGACAGGGGCCAACGTCCTGACTTTC.

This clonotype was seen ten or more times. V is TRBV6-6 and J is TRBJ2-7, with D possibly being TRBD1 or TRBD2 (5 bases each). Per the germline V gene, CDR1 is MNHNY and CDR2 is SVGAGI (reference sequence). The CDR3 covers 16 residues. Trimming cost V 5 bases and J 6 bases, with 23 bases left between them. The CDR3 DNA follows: TGTGCCAGCAGTCGTTCGGGACGCCTTTCTTCTTCCGAGCAGTACTTC. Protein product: CASSRSGRLSSSEQYF.

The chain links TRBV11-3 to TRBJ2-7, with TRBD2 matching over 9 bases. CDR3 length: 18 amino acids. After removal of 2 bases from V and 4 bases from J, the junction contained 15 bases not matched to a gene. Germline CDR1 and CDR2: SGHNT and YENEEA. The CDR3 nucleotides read TGTGCCAGCAGCTTATATCCAAATCGCGGGAGGGCGGGATACGAGCAGTACTTC. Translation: CASSLYPNRGRAGYEQYF.

CDR3 nucleotide sequence: TGTGCCAGCAGCCAAGTGGGCGCAGGGGTGAATGGCTACACCTTC. It yields the protein CASSQVGAGVNGYTF. The V call is TRBV3-1, the J call TRBJ1-2; perhaps TRBD1 as D (6 bases). This CDR3 has 15 amino acids. Trimming took 1 base from V and 6 from J, leaving 15 bases between them. Germline V gene data show CDR1 as LGHDT and CDR2 as YNNKEL (reference sequence). Combining the CDR3 with reference TRBV3-1 and TRBJ1-2 gives the whole variable domain DTAVSQTPKYLVTQMGNDKSIKCEQNLGHDTMYWYKQDSKKFLKIMFSYNNKELIINETVPNRFSPKSPDKAHLNLHINSLELGDSAVYFCASSQVGAGVNGYTFGSGTRLTVV.

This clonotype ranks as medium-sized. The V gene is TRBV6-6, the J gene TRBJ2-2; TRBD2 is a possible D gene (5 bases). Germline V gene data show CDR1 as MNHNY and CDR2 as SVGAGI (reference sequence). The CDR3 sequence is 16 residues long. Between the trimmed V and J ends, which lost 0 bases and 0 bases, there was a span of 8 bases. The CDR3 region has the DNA TGTGCCAGCAGTTACTCGAGGGCAGCGAACACCGGGGAGCTGTTTTTT. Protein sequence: CASSYSRAANTGELFF.

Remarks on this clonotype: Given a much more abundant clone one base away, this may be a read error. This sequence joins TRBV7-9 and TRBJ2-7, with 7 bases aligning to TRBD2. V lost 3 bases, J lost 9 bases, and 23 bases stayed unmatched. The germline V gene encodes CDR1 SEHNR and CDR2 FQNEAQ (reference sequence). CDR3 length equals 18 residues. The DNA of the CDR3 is TGTGCCAGCAGCTTGTTTGTGGGTAGCGGGTGGAACGCCCACGGGCAGTACTTC. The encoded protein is CASSLFVGSGWNAHGQYF.

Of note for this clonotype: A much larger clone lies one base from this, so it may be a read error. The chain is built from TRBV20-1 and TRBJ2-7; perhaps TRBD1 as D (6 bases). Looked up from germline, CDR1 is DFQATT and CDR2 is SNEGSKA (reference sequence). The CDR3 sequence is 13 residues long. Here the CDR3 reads CSCRDTSSYAQYF. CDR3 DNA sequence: TGCAGTTGCCGGGACACCAGCTCCTACGCGCAGTACTTC.

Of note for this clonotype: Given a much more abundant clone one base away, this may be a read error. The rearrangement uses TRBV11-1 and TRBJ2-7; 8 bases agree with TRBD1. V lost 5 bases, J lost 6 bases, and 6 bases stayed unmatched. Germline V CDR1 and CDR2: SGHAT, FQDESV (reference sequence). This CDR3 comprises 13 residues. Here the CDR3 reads CASSTTGGAEQYF. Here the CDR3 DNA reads TGTGCCAGCAGCACAACAGGGGGTGCCGAGCAGTACTTC.

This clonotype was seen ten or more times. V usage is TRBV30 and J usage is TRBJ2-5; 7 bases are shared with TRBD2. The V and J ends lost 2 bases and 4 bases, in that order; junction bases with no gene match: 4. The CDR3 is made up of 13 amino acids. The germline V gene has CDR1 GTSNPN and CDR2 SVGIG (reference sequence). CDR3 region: CAWSPGRRETQYF. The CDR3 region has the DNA TGTGCCTGGAGTCCCGGGAGGCGAGAGACCCAGTACTTC.

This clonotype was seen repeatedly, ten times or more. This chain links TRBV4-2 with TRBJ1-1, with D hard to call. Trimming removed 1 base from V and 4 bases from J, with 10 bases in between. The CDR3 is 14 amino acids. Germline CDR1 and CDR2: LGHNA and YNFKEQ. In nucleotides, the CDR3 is TGTGCCAGCAGCCAAGCAGCGCCGGGCACTGAAGCTTTCTTT. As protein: CASSQAAPGTEAFF.

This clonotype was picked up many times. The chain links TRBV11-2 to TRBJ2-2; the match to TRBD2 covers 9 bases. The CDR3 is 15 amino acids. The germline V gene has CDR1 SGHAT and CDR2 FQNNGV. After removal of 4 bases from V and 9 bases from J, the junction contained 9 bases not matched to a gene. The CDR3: CASSSPAGGSRELFF. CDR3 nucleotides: TGTGCCAGCAGCTCCCCTGCGGGGGGGTCCCGGGAGCTGTTTTTT. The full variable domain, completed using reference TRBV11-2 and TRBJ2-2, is EAGVAQSPRYKIIEKRQSVAFWCNPISGHATLYWYQQILGQGPKLLIQFQNNGVVDDSQLPKDRFSAERLKGVDSTLKIQPAKLEDSAVYLCASSSPAGGSRELFFGEGSRLTVL.

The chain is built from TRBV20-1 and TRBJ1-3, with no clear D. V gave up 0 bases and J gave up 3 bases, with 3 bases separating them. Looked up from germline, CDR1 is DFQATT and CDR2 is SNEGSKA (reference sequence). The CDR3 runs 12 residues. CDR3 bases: TGCAGTGCTAGAGAGAGTGGAAACACCATATATTTT. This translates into CSARESGNTIYF.

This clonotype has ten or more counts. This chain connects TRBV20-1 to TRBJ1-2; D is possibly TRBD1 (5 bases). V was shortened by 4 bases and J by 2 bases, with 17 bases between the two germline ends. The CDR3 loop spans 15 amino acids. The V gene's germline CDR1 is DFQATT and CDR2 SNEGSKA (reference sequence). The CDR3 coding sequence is TGCAGTGCTAAAATCGGGGCAGGGACCAACTATGGCTACACCTTC. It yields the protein CSAKIGAGTNYGYTF.

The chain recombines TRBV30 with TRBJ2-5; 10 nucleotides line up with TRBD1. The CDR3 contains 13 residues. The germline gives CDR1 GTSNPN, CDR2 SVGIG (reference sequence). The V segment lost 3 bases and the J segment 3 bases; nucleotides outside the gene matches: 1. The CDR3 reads CAWRGTGEETQYF. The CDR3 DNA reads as TGTGCCTGGAGGGGGACAGGGGAAGAGACCCAGTACTTC.

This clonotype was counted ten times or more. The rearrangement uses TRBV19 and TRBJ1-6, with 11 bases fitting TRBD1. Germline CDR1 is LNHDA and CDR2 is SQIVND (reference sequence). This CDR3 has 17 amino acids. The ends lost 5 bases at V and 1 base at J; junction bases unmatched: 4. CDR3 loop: CASSSRDRGSYNSPLHF. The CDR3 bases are TGTGCCAGTAGTTCAAGGGACAGGGGGTCCTATAATTCACCCCTCCACTTT.